This T cell receptor (beta chain) was recovered during a study of CD8+ T cells in alopecia areata. Described treatment: oral pan-JAK inhibitor, 5-10 mg twice daily. The study team obtained lesional scalp punch biopsies and peripheral blood from alopecia areata patients. The V gene lost 1 base and the J gene lost 1 base, with 9 bases spanning the gap. This CDR3 is 15 amino acids long. CDR1 is SGHVS and CDR2 is FNYEAQ in the germline V gene. Sequencing templates came from extracted RNA that was reverse transcribed into cDNA. The data were produced by immunoSEQ multiplex PCR, yet TCRdb's version contains in-frame clones alone and is incomplete. The sample has 150,000 or so clones, approximately 52% seen once.

Sequencing was performed on CD4+ T cells sorted from blood, taken between weeks 55 and 65, from a patient treated with tofacitinib. This receptor was identified in a human donor with alopecia areata. The chain carries TRBV7-6 and TRBJ2-3; no firm D call. The CDR3 loop reads CASSLGPWGTDTQYF. The DNA of the CDR3 is TGTGCCAGCAGCTTAGGGCCGTGGGGCACAGATACGCAGTATTTT.